Below, one T cell receptor (beta chain) is given with its context. Its antigen is unidentified. None of the included patients had other autoimmune diseases, uncontrolled infections, pregnancy or lactation, as these led to exclusion. The diagnostic workup employed clinical symptoms, serum thyroxine, TRAb, thyroid ultrasound and orbital computed tomography. V trimming: 7 bases; J trimming: 3 bases; junction bases outside the gene matches: 9. The length of the CDR3 is 14 residues. The germline gives CDR1 DFQATT, CDR2 SNEGSKA (reference sequence). This record belongs to a study of Graves' ophthalmopathy and Graves' hyperthyroidism. Study-level points and caveats: A 13-signature model separated ophthalmopathy from stable hyperthyroidism, roughly 86% sensitivity, roughly 81% specificity. Detected in blood as well were most expanded thyroid clonotypes with frequency above 0.001.

Amplification from RNA transcripts yielded the TCR beta CDR3 regions. After a first-round RT-PCR with HTBI primers, a second-round multiplex PCR was run. TCRdb re-derived calls from the multiplex PCR reads in MiXCR, one entry per CDR3 protein. The sample holds 500,000 to 700,000 distinct CDR3 sequences, less than 45% seen once. V is TRBV20-1 and J is TRBJ2-5; 9 nucleotides align to TRBD2. The clonotype originates from an adult man with Graves' hyperthyroidism. Sequencing was done on a sample of peripheral blood or thyroid tissue (not recorded which). CDR3 in DNA: TGCAGTGTTCTTACGACTAGCGGAAAAGAGACCCAGTACTTC. Protein sequence: CSVLTTSGKETQYF.